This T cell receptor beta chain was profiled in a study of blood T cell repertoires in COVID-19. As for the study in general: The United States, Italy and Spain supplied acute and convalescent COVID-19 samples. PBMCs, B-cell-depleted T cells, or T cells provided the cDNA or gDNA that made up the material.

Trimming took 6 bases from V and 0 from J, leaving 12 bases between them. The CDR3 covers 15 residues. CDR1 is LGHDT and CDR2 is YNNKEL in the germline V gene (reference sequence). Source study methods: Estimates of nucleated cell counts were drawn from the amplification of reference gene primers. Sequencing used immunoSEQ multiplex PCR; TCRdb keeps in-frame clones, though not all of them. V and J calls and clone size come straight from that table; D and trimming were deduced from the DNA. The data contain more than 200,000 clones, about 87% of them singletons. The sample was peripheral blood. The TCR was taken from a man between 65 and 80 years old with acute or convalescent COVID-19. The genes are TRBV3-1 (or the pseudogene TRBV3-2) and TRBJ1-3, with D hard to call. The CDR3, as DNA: TGTGCCAGCAGTCTGACTCCTTCCTCTGGAAACACCATATATTTT. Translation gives CASSLTPSSGNTIYF.